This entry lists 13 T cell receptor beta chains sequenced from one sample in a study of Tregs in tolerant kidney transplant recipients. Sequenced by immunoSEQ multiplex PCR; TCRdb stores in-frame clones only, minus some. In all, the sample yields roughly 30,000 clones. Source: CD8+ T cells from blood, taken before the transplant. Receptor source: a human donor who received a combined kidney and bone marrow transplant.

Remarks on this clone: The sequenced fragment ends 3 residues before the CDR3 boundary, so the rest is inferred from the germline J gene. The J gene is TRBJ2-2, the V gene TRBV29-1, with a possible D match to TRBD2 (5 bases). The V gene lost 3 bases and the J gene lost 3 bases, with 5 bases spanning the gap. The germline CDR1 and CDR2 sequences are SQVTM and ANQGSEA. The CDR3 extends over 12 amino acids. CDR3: CSVERDTGELFF. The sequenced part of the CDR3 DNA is TGCAGCGTTGAGAGGGACACCGGGGAG.

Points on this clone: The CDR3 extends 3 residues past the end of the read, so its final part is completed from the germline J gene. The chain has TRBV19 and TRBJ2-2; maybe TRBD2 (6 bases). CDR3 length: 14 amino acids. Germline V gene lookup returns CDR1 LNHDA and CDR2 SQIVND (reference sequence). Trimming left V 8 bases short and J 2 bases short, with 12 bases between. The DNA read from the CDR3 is TGTGCCAGTGGCGGACTACCTAACACCGGGGAG. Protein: CASGGLPNTGE. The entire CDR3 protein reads CASGGLPNTGELFF.

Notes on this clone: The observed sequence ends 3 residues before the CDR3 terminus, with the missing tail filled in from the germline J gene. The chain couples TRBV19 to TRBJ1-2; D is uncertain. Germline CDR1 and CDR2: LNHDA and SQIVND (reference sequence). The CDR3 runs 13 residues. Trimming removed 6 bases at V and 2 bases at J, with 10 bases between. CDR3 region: CASSYSTNYGYTF. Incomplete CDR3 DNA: TGTGCCAGTAGCTACAGTACCAACTATGGC.

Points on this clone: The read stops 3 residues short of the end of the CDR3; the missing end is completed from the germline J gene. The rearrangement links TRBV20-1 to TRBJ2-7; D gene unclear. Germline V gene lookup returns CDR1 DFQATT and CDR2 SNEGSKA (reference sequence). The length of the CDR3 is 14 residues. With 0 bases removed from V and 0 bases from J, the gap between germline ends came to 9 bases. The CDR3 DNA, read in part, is TGCAGTGCTAGAGATATTACAGTCTCCTACGAG. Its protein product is CSARDITVSYE. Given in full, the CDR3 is CSARDITVSYEQYF.

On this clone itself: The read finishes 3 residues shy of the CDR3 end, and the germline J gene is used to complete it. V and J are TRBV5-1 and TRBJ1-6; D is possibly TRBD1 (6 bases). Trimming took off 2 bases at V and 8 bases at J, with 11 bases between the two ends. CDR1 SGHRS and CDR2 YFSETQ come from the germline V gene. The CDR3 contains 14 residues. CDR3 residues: CASSLQGEDSPLHF. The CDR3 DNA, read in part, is TGCGCCAGCAGCTTACAGGGTGAGGATTCACCC.

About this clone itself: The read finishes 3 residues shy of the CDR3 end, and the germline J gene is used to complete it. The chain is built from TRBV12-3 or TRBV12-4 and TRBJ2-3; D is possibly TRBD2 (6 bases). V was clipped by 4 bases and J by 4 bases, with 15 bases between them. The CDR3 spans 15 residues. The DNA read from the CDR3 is TGTGCCAGCAGTTCCCTTAGCGGCGGCTCAGATACG. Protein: CASSSLSGGSDT. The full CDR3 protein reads CASSSLSGGSDTQYF.

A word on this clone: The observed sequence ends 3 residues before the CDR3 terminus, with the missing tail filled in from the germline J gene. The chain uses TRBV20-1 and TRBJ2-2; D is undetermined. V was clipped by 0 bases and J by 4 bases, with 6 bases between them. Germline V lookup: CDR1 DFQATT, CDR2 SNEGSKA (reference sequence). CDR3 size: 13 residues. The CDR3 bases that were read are TGCAGTGCTAGAGATCCCCGCACCGGGGAG. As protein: CSARDPRTGE. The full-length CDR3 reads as CSARDPRTGELFF.

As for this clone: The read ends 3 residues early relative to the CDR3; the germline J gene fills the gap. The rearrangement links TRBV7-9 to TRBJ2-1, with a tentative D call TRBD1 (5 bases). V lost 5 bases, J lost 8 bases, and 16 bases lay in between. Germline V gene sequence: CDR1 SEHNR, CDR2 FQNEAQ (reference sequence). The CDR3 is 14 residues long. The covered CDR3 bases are TGTGCCAGCAGCGAACCTCAGGGTTTCGATGAG. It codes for CASSEPQGFDE. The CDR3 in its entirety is CASSEPQGFDEQFF. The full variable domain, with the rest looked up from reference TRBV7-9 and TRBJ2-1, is DTGVSQNPRHKITKRGQNVTFRCDPISEHNRLYWYRQTLGQGPEFLTYFQNEAQLEKSRLLSDRFSAERPKGSFSTLEIQRTEQGDSAMYLCASSEPQGFDEQFFGPGTRLTVL.

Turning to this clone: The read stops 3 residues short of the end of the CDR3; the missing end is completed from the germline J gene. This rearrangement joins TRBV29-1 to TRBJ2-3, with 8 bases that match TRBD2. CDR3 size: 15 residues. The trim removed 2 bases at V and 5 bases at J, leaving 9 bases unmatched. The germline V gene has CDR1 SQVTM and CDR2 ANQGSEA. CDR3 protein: CSVEWLAGLEDTQYF. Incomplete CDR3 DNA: TGCAGCGTTGAATGGTTAGCGGGATTAGAAGATACG.

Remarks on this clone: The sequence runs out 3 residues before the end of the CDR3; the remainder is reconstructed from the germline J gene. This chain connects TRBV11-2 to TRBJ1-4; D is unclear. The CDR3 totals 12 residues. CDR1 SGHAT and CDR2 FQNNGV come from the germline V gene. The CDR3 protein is CASSLVQVELFF. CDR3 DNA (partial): TGTGCCAGCAGCTTAGTTCAGGTAGAA.

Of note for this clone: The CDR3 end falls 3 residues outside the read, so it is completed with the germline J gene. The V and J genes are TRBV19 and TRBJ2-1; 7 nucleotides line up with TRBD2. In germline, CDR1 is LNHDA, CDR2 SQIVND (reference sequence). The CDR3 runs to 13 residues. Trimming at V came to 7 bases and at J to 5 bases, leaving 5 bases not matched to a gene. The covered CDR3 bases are TGTGCCAGTAATCCGGGACTACACAATGAG. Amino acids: CASNPGLHNE. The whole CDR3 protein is CASNPGLHNEQFF. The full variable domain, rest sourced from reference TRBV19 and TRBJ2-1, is DGGITQSPKYLFRKEGQNVTLSCEQNLNHDAMYWYRQDPGQGLRLIYYSQIVNDFQKGDIAEGYSVSREKKESFPLTVTSAQKNPTAFYLCASNPGLHNEQFFGPGTRLTVL.

CDR3 DNA, as far as it was read: TGTGCCAGTAGTTTCGGGACAGGGCTTAGCTACGAG. It encodes CASSFGTGLSYE. The full CDR3 protein reads CASSFGTGLSYEQYF. The chain uses TRBV19 and TRBJ2-7; 9 nucleotides match TRBD1. The read is 3 residues too short to cover the CDR3 end, so that end is filled in from the germline J gene. The junction had 8 bases not matched to a gene; V was cut back by 5 bases and J by 3 bases. The CDR3 extends over 15 amino acids. CDR1 and CDR2 (germline): LNHDA, SQIVND (reference sequence).

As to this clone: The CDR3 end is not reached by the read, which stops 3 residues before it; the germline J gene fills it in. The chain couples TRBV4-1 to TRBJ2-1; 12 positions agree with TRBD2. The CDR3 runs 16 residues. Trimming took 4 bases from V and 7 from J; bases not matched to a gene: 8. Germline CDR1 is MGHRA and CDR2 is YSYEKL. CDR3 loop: CASSRSRTSGENEQFF. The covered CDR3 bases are TGCGCCAGCAGCCGGTCTAGGACTAGCGGGGAGAATGAG.